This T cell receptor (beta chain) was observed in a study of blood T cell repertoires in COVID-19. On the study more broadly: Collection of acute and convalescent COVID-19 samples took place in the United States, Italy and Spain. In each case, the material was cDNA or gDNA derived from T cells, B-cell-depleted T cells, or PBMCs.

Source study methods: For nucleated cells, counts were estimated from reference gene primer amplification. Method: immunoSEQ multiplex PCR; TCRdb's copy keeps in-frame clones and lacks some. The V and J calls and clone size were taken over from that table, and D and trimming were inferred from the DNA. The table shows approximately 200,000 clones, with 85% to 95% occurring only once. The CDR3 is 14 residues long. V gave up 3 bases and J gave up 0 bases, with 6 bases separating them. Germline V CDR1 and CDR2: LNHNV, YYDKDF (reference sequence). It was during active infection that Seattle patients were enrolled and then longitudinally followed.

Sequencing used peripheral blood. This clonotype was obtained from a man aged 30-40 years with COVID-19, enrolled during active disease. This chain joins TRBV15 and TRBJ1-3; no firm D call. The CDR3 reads CATSRGSSGNTIYF. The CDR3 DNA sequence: TGTGCCACCAGCAGGGGCAGCTCTGGAAACACCATATATTTT.